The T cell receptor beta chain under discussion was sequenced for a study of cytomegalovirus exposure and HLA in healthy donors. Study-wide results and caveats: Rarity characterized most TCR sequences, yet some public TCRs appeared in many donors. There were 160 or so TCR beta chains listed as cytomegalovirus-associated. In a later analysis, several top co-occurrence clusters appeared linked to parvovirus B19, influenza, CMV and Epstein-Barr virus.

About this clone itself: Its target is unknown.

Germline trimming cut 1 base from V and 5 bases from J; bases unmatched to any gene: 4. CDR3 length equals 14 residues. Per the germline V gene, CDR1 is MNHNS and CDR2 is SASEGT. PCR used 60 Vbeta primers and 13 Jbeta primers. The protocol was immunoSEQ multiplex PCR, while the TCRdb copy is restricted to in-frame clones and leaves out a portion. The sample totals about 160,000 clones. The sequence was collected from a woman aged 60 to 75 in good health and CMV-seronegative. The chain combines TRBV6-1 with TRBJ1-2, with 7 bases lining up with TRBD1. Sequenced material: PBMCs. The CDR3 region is CASSEDSRGYGYTF. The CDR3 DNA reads TGTGCCAGCAGTGAAGACTCCAGGGGGTATGGCTACACCTTC.